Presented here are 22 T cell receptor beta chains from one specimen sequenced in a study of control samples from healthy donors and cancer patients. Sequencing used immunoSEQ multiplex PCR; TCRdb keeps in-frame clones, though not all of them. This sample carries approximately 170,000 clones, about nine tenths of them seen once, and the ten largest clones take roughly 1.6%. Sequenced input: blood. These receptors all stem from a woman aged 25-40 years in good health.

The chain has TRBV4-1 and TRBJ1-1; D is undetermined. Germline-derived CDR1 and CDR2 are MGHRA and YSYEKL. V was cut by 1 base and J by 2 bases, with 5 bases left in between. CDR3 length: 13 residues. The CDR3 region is CASSQVLNTEAFF. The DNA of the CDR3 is TGCGCCAGCAGCCAAGTATTAAACACTGAAGCTTTCTTT.

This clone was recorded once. For the CDR3, the DNA is TGCAGCGTTGGGCTCTCCTACGAGCAGTACTTC. This codes for CSVGLSYEQYF. The chain recombines TRBV29-1 with TRBJ2-7; no clear D. Germline CDR1 and CDR2: SQVTM and ANQGSEA. The V gene lost 4 bases and the J gene lost 0 bases, with 4 bases spanning the gap. The CDR3 totals 11 residues.

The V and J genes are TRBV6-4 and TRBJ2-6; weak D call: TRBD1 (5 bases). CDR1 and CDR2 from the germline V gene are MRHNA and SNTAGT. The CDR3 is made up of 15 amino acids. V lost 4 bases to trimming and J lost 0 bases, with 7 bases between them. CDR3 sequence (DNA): TGTGCCAGCAGTGCCGACAGCTCTGGGGCCAACGTCCTGACTTTC. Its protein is CASSADSSGANVLTF.

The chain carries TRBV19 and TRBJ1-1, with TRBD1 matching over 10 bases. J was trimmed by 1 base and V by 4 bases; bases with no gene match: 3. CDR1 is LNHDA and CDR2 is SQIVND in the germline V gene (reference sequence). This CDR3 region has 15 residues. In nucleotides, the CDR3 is TGTGCCAGTAGTACCGGGACAGGGGAGAACACTGAAGCTTTCTTT. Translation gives CASSTGTGENTEAFF.

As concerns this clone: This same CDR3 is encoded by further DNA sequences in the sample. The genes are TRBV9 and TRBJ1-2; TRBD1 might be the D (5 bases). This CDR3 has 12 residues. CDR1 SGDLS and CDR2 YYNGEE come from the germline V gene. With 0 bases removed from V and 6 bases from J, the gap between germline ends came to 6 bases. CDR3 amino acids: CASSVAGDGYTF. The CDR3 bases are TGTGCCAGCAGCGTAGCGGGGGATGGCTACACCTTC.

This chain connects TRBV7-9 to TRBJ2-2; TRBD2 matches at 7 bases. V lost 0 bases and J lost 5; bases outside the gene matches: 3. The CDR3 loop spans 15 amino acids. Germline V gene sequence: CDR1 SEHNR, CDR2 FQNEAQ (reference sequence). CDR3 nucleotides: TGTGCCAGCAGCTTAGCCGGTAGCGGGACCGGGGAGCTGTTTTTT. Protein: CASSLAGSGTGELFF.

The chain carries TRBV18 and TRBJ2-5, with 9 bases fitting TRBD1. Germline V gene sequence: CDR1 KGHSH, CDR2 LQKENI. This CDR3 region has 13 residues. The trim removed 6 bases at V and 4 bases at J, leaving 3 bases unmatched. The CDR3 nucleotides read TGTGCCAGCTCCCGGGACAGGGCAGAGACCCAGTACTTC. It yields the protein CASSRDRAETQYF. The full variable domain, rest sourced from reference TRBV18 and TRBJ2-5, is NAGVMQNPRHLVRRRGQEARLRCSPMKGHSHVYWYRQLPEEGLKFMVYLQKENIIDESGMPKERFSAEFPKEGPSILRIQQVVRGDSAAYFCASSRDRAETQYFGPGTRLLVL.

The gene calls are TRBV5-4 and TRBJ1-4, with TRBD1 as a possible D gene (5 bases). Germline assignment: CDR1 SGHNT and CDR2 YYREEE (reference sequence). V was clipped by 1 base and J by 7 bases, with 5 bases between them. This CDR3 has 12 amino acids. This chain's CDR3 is CASSLRGEKLFF. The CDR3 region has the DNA TGTGCCAGCAGCTTGAGGGGTGAAAAACTGTTTTTT.

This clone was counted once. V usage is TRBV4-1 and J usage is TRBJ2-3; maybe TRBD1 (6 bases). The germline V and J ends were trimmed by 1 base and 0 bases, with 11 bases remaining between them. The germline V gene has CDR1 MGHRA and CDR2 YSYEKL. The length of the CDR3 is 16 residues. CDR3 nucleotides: TGCGCCAGCAGCCAAGGGATAGGGGGTAGCACAGATACGCAGTATTTT. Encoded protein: CASSQGIGGSTDTQYF.

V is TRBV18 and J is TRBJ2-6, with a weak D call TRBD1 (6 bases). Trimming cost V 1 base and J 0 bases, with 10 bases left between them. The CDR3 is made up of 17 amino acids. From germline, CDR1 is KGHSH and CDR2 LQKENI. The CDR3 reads CASSPRVGGSGANVLTF. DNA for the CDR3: TGTGCCAGCTCACCACGGGTAGGGGGCTCTGGGGCCAACGTCCTGACTTTC.

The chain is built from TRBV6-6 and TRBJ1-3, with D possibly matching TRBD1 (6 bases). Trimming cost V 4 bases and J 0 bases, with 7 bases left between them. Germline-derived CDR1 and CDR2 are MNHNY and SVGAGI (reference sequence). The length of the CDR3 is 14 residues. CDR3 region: CASSWDNSGNTIYF. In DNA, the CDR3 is TGTGCCAGCAGTTGGGACAACTCTGGAAACACCATATATTTT.

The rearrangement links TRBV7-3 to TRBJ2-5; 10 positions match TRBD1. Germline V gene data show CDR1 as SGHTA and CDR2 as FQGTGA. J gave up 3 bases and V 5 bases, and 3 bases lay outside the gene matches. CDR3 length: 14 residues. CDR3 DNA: TGTGCCAGCAGCATCGGACAGGGGGAAGAGACCCAGTACTTC. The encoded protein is CASSIGQGEETQYF.

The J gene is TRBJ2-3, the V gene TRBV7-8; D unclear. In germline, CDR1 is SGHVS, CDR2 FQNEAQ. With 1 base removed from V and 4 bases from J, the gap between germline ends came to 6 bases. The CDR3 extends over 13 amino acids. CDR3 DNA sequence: TGTGCCAGCAGCTTAGAGGGCCCAGATACGCAGTATTTT. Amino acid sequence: CASSLEGPDTQYF.

The CDR3 DNA follows: TGTGCCAGCAGCCCCGCAGGGGGGAATCAGCCCCAGCATTTT. Translation gives CASSPAGGNQPQHF. V and J are TRBV6-5 and TRBJ1-5; 7 bases map to TRBD1. Unmatched junction bases numbered 6, after V lost 6 bases and J lost 4 bases. Germline V gene data show CDR1 as MNHEY and CDR2 as SVGAGI. CDR3 length: 14 amino acids.

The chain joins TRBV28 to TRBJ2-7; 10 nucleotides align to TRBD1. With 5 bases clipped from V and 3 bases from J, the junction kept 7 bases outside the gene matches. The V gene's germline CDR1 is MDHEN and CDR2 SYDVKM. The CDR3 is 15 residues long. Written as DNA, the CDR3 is TGTGCCAGCAGTCTCCCCGGGACAGGGGTCTACGAGCAGTACTTC. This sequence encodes CASSLPGTGVYEQYF.

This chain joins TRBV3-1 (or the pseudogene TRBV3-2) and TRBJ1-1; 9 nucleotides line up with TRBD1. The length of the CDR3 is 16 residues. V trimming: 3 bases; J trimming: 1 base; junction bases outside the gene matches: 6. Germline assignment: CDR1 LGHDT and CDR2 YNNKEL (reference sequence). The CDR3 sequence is CASSHPTGGTNTEAFF. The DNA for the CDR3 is TGTGCCAGCAGCCACCCGACAGGGGGAACGAACACTGAAGCTTTCTTT.

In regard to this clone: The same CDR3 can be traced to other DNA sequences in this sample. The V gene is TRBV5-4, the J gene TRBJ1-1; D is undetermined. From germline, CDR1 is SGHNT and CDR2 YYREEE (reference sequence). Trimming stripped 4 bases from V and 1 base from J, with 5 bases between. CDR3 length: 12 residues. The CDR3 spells CASSRQNTEAFF. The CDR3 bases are TGTGCCAGCAGCCGACAGAACACTGAAGCTTTCTTT.

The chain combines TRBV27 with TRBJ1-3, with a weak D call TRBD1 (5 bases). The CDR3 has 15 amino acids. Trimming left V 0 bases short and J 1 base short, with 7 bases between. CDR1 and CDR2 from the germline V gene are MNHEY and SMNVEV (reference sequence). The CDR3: CASSLSSGSGNTIYF. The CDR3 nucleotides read TGTGCCAGCAGTTTATCTTCAGGGTCTGGAAACACCATATATTTT.

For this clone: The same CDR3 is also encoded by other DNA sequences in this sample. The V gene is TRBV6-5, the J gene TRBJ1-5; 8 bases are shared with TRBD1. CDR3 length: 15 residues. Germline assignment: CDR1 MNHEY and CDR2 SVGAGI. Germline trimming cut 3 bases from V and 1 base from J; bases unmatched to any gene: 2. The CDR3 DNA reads TGTGCCAGCAGTTATTCAGGGGGCAGCAATCAGCCCCAGCATTTT. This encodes CASSYSGGSNQPQHF.

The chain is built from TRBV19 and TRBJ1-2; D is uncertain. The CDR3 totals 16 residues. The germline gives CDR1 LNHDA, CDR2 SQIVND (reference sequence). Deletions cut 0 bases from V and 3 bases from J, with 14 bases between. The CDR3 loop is CASSIDLAKLHYGYTF. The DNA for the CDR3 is TGTGCCAGTAGTATAGATCTGGCGAAGCTGCACTATGGCTACACCTTC.

The CDR3 DNA follows: TGTGCCAGCAGCCAGACAGGGGGTAGCAATCAGCCCCAGCATTTT. This sequence encodes CASSQTGGSNQPQHF. The chain recombines TRBV6-5 with TRBJ1-5; 9 bases fit TRBD1. The CDR3 length is 15 residues. V was clipped by 6 bases and J by 0 bases; unmatched bases: 3. Looked up from germline, CDR1 is MNHEY and CDR2 is SVGAGI.

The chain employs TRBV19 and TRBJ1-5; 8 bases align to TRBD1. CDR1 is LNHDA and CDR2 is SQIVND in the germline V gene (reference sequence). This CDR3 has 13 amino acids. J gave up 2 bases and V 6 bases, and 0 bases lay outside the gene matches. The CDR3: CASRDRGNQPQHF. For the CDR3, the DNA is TGTGCCAGTAGGGACAGGGGCAATCAGCCCCAGCATTTT.